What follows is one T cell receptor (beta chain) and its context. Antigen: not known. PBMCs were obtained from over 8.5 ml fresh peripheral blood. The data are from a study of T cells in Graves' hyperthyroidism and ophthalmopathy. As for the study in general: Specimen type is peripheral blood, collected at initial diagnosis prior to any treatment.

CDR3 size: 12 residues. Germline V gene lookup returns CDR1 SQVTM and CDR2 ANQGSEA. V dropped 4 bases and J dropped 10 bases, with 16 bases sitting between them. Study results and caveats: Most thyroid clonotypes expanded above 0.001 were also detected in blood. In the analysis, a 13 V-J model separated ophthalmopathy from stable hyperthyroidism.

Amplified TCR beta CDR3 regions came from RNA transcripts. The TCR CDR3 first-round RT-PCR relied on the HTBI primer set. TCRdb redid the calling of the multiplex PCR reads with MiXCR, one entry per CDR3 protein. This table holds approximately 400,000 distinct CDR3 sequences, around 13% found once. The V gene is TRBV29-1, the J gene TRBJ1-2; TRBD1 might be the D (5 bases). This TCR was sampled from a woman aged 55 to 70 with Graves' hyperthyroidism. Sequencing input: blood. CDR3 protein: CSVGGLGGIYTF. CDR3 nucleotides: TGCAGCGTTGGAGGGCTTGGGGGGATCTACACCTTC. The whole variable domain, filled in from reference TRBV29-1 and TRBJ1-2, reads SAVISQKPSRDICQRGTSLTIQCQVDSQVTMMFWYRQQPGQSLTLIATANQGSEATYESGFVIDKFPISRPNLTFSTLTVSNMSPEDSSIYLCSVGGLGGIYTFGSGTRLTVV.